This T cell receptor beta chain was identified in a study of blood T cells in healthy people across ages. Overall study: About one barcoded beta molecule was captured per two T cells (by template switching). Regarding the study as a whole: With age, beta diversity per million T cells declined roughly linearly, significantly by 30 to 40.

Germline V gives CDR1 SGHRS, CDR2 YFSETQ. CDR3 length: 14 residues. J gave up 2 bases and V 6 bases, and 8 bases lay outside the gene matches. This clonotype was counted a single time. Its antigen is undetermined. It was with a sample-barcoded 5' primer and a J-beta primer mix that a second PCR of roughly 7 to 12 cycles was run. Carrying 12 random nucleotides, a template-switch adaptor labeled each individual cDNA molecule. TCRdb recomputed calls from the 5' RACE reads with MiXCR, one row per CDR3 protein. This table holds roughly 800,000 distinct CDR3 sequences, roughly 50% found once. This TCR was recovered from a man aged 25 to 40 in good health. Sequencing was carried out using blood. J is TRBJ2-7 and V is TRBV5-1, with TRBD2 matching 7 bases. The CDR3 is CASTEGGAPYEQYF. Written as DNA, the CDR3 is TGCGCCAGCACCGAGGGAGGGGCCCCCTACGAGCAGTACTTC.